A selection of T cell receptor beta chains follows, all from one sample in a study of blood T cell repertoires in COVID-19. Profiled with immunoSEQ multiplex PCR; TCRdb holds only in-frame clones, not every one. The table includes about 29,000 clones, 82% detected once. The sequenced material came from peripheral blood. These receptors all stem from a man older than 75 with active or convalescent COVID-19. Both conserved end residues are part of each CDR3. Fields, in order: CDR3 protein, CDR3 DNA, D gene, clone size, V gene, CDR3 length, J gene. A D gene is named only where the DNA matches it firmly. Clone size is stated in some rows and not others, as once, few, many or a class when expanded.

cdr3_aa: CASSIPTGWDTEAFF; cdr3_nt: TGTGCCAGTAGTATCCCGACAGGGTGGGACACTGAAGCTTTCTTT; d_call: TRBD1; clone_size: .; v_call: TRBV19; cdr3_length: 15; j_call: TRBJ1-1
cdr3_aa: CASSPSYEQYF; cdr3_nt: TGTGCCAGCAGCCCGAGTTACGAGCAGTACTTC; d_call: .; clone_size: .; v_call: TRBV11-2; cdr3_length: 11; j_call: TRBJ2-7
cdr3_aa: CASSLEAREGGYTF; cdr3_nt: TGCGCCAGCAGCTTGGAGGCCAGGGAGGGTGGCTACACCTTC; d_call: .; clone_size: once; v_call: TRBV5-1; cdr3_length: 14; j_call: TRBJ1-2
cdr3_aa: CASSWGQGYGYTF; cdr3_nt: TGTGCCAGCAGTTGGGGACAGGGCTATGGCTACACCTTC; d_call: TRBD1; clone_size: .; v_call: TRBV28; cdr3_length: 13; j_call: TRBJ1-2
cdr3_aa: CSVARLTDNEQFF; cdr3_nt: TGCAGCGTTGCCCGACTGACTGACAATGAGCAGTTCTTC; d_call: .; clone_size: .; v_call: TRBV29-1; cdr3_length: 13; j_call: TRBJ2-1
cdr3_aa: CASSMGLAGYNEQFF; cdr3_nt: TGTGCCAGTAGTATGGGGCTAGCGGGGTACAATGAGCAGTTCTTC; d_call: TRBD2; clone_size: once; v_call: TRBV19; cdr3_length: 15; j_call: TRBJ2-1
cdr3_aa: CASSQDRDYGYTF; cdr3_nt: TGTGCCAGCAGTCAAGACAGGGACTATGGCTACACCTTC; d_call: TRBD1; clone_size: .; v_call: TRBV12-3/TRBV12-4; cdr3_length: 13; j_call: TRBJ1-2
cdr3_aa: CASSKGQDRVYGYTF; cdr3_nt: TGTGCCAGCAGCAAGGGCCAAGACAGGGTCTATGGCTACACCTTC; d_call: .; clone_size: .; v_call: TRBV21-1; cdr3_length: 15; j_call: TRBJ1-2
cdr3_aa: CASSYSNEGSEQYF; cdr3_nt: TGTGCCAGCAGTTACTCGAATGAGGGATCCGAGCAGTACTTC; d_call: .; clone_size: .; v_call: TRBV6-5; cdr3_length: 14; j_call: TRBJ2-7
cdr3_aa: CASSPFDIAAAQETQYF; cdr3_nt: TGTGCCAGCTCCCCCTTTGACATAGCGGCGGCACAAGAGACCCAGTACTTC; d_call: .; clone_size: .; v_call: TRBV18; cdr3_length: 17; j_call: TRBJ2-5
cdr3_aa: CASSTPGQGASRFGGYTF; cdr3_nt: TGTGCCAGCAGTACCCCGGGACAGGGGGCCAGCCGGTTCGGGGGCTACACCTTC; d_call: TRBD1; clone_size: .; v_call: TRBV7-9; cdr3_length: 18; j_call: TRBJ1-2
cdr3_aa: CASKDKQETQYF; cdr3_nt: TGCGCCAGTAAGGACAAACAAGAGACCCAGTACTTC; d_call: .; clone_size: .; v_call: TRBV5-1; cdr3_length: 12; j_call: TRBJ2-5
cdr3_aa: CASSLGAGGNYGYTF; cdr3_nt: TGTGCCAGCAGCTTGGGGGCAGGGGGCAACTATGGCTACACCTTC; d_call: TRBD1; clone_size: .; v_call: TRBV5-4; cdr3_length: 15; j_call: TRBJ1-2
cdr3_aa: CASSLQENPYEQYF; cdr3_nt: TGTGCCAGCAGTCTACAGGAAAACCCCTACGAGCAGTACTTC; d_call: .; clone_size: few; v_call: TRBV27; cdr3_length: 14; j_call: TRBJ2-7
cdr3_aa: CASTRERDLEQFF; cdr3_nt: TGTGCCAGCACCCGAGAACGGGACTTAGAGCAGTTCTTC; d_call: .; clone_size: .; v_call: TRBV2; cdr3_length: 13; j_call: TRBJ2-1
cdr3_aa: CASSLGTGWSSYEQYF; cdr3_nt: TGTGCCAGCAGCTTAGGGACAGGGTGGTCCTCCTACGAGCAGTACTTC; d_call: TRBD1; clone_size: .; v_call: TRBV7-6; cdr3_length: 16; j_call: TRBJ2-7
cdr3_aa: CATAGRINQPQHF; cdr3_nt: TGTGCCACCGCGGGACGGATAAATCAGCCCCAGCATTTT; d_call: .; clone_size: .; v_call: TRBV15; cdr3_length: 13; j_call: TRBJ1-5
cdr3_aa: CASSQEAGAGWETQYF; cdr3_nt: TGTGCCAGCAGCCAAGAGGCCGGGGCGGGATGGGAGACCCAGTACTTC; d_call: .; clone_size: .; v_call: TRBV4-2; cdr3_length: 16; j_call: TRBJ2-5
cdr3_aa: CASSSGPVDRRTEAFF; cdr3_nt: TGTGCCAGCAGCTCGGGACCTGTGGACAGAAGGACTGAAGCTTTCTTT; d_call: .; clone_size: .; v_call: TRBV5-4; cdr3_length: 16; j_call: TRBJ1-1
cdr3_aa: CASSLGQGRNEQFF; cdr3_nt: TGTGCCAGCAGCCTTGGACAGGGGAGGAATGAGCAGTTCTTC; d_call: TRBD1; clone_size: .; v_call: TRBV3-1/TRBV3-2; cdr3_length: 14; j_call: TRBJ2-1
cdr3_aa: CASSDRGSEKLFF; cdr3_nt: TGTGCCAGCAGCGACAGGGGGAGTGAAAAACTGTTTTTT; d_call: TRBD1; clone_size: .; v_call: TRBV12-3/TRBV12-4; cdr3_length: 13; j_call: TRBJ1-4
cdr3_aa: CASSSETGVRGEAFF; cdr3_nt: TGCGCCAGCAGCTCTGAGACAGGGGTTCGGGGTGAAGCTTTCTTT; d_call: TRBD1; clone_size: .; v_call: TRBV5-1; cdr3_length: 15; j_call: TRBJ1-1
cdr3_aa: CAISGKLDGYTF; cdr3_nt: TGTGCCATCAGTGGCAAGCTCGATGGCTACACCTTC; d_call: .; clone_size: .; v_call: TRBV10-3; cdr3_length: 12; j_call: TRBJ1-2
cdr3_aa: CASSRGPGNTIYF; cdr3_nt: TGTGCCAGCAGCAGGGGGCCAGGAAACACCATATATTTT; d_call: TRBD1; clone_size: .; v_call: TRBV6-5; cdr3_length: 13; j_call: TRBJ1-3
cdr3_aa: CASSEGPGRQYGYTF; cdr3_nt: TGTGCCAGCAGTGAGGGGCCGGGGAGGCAATATGGCTACACCTTC; d_call: .; clone_size: .; v_call: TRBV6-1; cdr3_length: 15; j_call: TRBJ1-2
cdr3_aa: CATSDLGDRLLWGSTEAFF; cdr3_nt: TGTGCCACCAGTGATTTAGGGGACAGGCTTTTGTGGGGTAGCACTGAAGCTTTCTTT; d_call: TRBD1; clone_size: .; v_call: TRBV24-1; cdr3_length: 19; j_call: TRBJ1-1
cdr3_aa: CASSVQTGPNEKLFF; cdr3_nt: TGTGCCAGCAGCGTCCAGACAGGACCTAATGAAAAACTGTTTTTT; d_call: .; clone_size: .; v_call: TRBV9; cdr3_length: 15; j_call: TRBJ1-4
cdr3_aa: CASSGTSGRAETQYF; cdr3_nt: TGTGCCAGCAGCGGGACTAGCGGGAGGGCCGAGACCCAGTACTTC; d_call: TRBD2; clone_size: .; v_call: TRBV9; cdr3_length: 15; j_call: TRBJ2-5